The 10 T cell receptor beta chains given below trace back to one sample, sequenced in a study of blood T cell repertoires in COVID-19 (dated by TCRdb to 2020 to 2021). Library preparation was by the immunoSEQ multiplex PCR assay. TCRdb took over this immuneACCESS table, retaining in-frame rearrangements with V and J assigned. Such tables are incomplete; in checked studies, under half of the missing clones stem from an unresolved V gene, and the remainder is unexplained. Counted in this sample were about 47,000 clones; 82% of them appeared once. Jointly, the top ten make up around an eighth of the sample. Sequencing input: peripheral blood. The origin of the receptors is a human donor with acute or convalescent COVID-19. The donor label of this sample is uncertain.

The V call is TRBV7-2, the J call TRBJ2-4; D is perhaps TRBD2 (6 bases). The V gene's germline CDR1 is SGHTA and CDR2 FQGNSA. The CDR3 length is 14 residues. Deletions cut 4 bases from V and 6 bases from J, with 13 bases between. The CDR3 reads CASSSGLAANIQYF. CDR3 DNA: TGTGCCAGCAGCTCTGGTTTAGCGGCAAACATTCAGTACTTC. Together with reference TRBV7-2 and TRBJ2-4, the CDR3 gives the full variable domain: GAGVSQSPSNKVTEKGKDVELRCDPISGHTALYWYRQSLGQGLEFLIYFQGNSAPDKSGLPSDRFSAERTGGSVSTLTIQRTQQEDSAVYLCASSSGLAANIQYFGAGTRLSVL.

This chain links TRBV21-1 with TRBJ2-6; the DNA was not compared with TRBD1, the D call given in the table. TRBV21-1 is assigned pseudogene status. This CDR3 comprises 21 residues. CDR3 residues: CASSLLVGGQGPSGGANVLTF. Here the CDR3 DNA reads TGTGCCAGCAGCCTGCTTGTAGGAGGACAGGGCCCCTCTGGCGGGGCCAACGTCCTGACTTTC.

The rearrangement links TRBV2 to TRBJ2-3, with D unresolved. V dropped 6 bases and J dropped 2 bases, with 12 bases sitting between them. The CDR3 loop spans 14 amino acids. Germline CDR1 reads SNHLY; CDR2 reads FYNNEI. The CDR3 nucleotides read TGTGCCAGCAGCGCTCTAGGTAACACAGATACGCAGTATTTT. This translates into CASSALGNTDTQYF.

This chain connects TRBV30 to TRBJ2-3, with 10 bases matching TRBD2. Germline V gene sequence: CDR1 GTSNPN, CDR2 SVGIG (reference sequence). The CDR3 is made up of 14 amino acids. The V gene end was trimmed by 2 bases and the J gene end by 11 bases; junction bases not matched to a gene: 10. CDR3 sequence: CAWSLPPAGGRQYF. In DNA form, the CDR3 reads TGTGCCTGGAGTCTACCCCCAGCGGGAGGGAGGCAGTATTTT.

This chain joins TRBV28 and TRBJ1-2, with D tentatively TRBD1 (5 bases). Germline CDR1 is MDHEN and CDR2 is SYDVKM. The CDR3 extends over 13 amino acids. Trimming removed 6 bases from V and 0 bases from J, with 8 bases in between. CDR3 sequence: CASRYRSNYGYTF. The CDR3 DNA reads TGTGCCAGCAGATACAGGTCTAACTATGGCTACACCTTC.

CDR3 bases: TGTGCCAGCAGCGGGACTAGCGGAGAGACCCAGTACTTC. It encodes CASSGTSGETQYF. The chain recombines TRBV9 with TRBJ2-5; 10 bases align to TRBD2. Per germline, CDR1 SGDLS and CDR2 YYNGEE. The CDR3 covers 13 residues. Trimming at V came to 3 bases and at J to 4 bases, leaving 0 bases not matched to a gene.

The rearrangement uses TRBV28 and TRBJ2-2; 7 bases fit TRBD1. The CDR3 consists of 15 residues. V shed 3 bases and J 5 bases; nucleotides not matched to a gene: 6. Germline V lookup: CDR1 MDHEN, CDR2 SYDVKM. The CDR3 loop is CASSFDRVGTGELFF. The CDR3 nucleotides read TGTGCCAGCAGTTTTGACAGGGTTGGAACCGGGGAGCTGTTTTTT. The full variable domain, in which reference TRBV28 and TRBJ2-2 provide the parts outside the CDR3, is DVKVTQSSRYLVKRTGEKVFLECVQDMDHENMFWYRQDPGLGLRLIYFSYDVKMKEKGDIPEGYSVSREKKERFSLILESASTNQTSMYLCASSFDRVGTGELFFGEGSRLTVL.

V is TRBV5-1 and J is TRBJ2-1; 9 bases align to TRBD2. Unmatched junction bases numbered 7, after V lost 3 bases and J lost 6 bases. CDR3 length: 15 amino acids. From germline, CDR1 is SGHRS and CDR2 YFSETQ. DNA of the CDR3: TGCGCCAGCAGCTCCGCGGGACTAGCAGTCAATGAGCAGTTCTTC. It translates to CASSSAGLAVNEQFF.

The CDR3 DNA sequence: TGTGCCAGCAGCCCTTCTGGGACAGGAAATGAAAAACTGTTTTTT. This codes for CASSPSGTGNEKLFF. The chain uses TRBV4-2 and TRBJ1-4; 8 bases map to TRBD1. CDR1 is LGHNA, CDR2 YNFKEQ, per germline. This CDR3 is built from 15 residues. The V segment lost 4 bases and the J segment 5 bases; nucleotides outside the gene matches: 6.

For the CDR3, the DNA is TGTGCCAGCAGTCAAGGGGGGACTAGAGCAGATACGCAGTATTTT. It yields the protein CASSQGGTRADTQYF. This chain uses TRBV7-7 with TRBJ2-3, with 8 bases that match TRBD2. The CDR3 runs 15 residues. Trimming took 6 bases from V and 4 from J; bases not matched to a gene: 9. Germline CDR1 is SSHAT and CDR2 is FNYEAQ (reference sequence).